Given below is one TCR beta chain in context. The second PCR ran about 6 to 11 cycles with a sample-barcoded 5' primer and J-beta primers. The template-switch adaptor was a 5' adaptor with 12 random nucleotides. It tagged each cDNA molecule. TCRdb called the 5' RACE reads again in MiXCR, with one record for every CDR3 protein. The data show hundreds of thousands of distinct CDR3 sequences, around 43% seen once. This CDR3 comprises 16 residues. Trimming cost V 6 bases and J 5 bases, with 19 bases left between them. Germline V gene sequence: CDR1 SGHTA, CDR2 FQGNSA. Isolation per sample recovered at least 7 million PBMCs. Total RNA, at least 5 micrograms per sample, came from PBMCs. The data were taken from a study of blood T cells in healthy people across ages.

The chain recombines TRBV7-2 with TRBJ1-4, with TRBD1 as a possible D gene (5 bases). Sample: blood. The origin of this receptor is a man older than 75 in good health. The CDR3 coding sequence is TGTGCCAGCAGTTACCAAGGGACCCAAGCCAATGAAAAACTGTTTTTT. This translates into CASSYQGTQANEKLFF.